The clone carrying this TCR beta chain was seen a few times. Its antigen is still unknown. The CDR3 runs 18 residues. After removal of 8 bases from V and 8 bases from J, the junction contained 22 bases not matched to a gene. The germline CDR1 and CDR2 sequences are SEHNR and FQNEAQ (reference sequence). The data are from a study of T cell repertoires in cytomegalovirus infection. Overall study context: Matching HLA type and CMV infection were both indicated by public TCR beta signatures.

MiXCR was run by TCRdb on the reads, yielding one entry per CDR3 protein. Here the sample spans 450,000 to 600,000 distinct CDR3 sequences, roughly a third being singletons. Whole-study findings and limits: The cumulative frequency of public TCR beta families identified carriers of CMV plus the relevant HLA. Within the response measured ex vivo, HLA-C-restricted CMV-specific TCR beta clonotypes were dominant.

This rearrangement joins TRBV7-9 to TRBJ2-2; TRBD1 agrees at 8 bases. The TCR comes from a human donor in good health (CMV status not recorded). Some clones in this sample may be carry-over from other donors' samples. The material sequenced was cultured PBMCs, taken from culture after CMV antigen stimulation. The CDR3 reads CASDSWGQARTLSGELFF. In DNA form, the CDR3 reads TGTGCCAGCGACAGCTGGGGACAGGCGCGGACCCTAAGTGGGGAGCTGTTTTTT.